Listed below are T cell receptor beta chains from one sample, sequenced in a study of T cells in Graves' hyperthyroidism and ophthalmopathy. TCRdb re-analysed the multiplex PCR reads in MiXCR, keeping a single row per CDR3 protein. Of 330,000 or so distinct CDR3 sequences listed, approximately 18% were seen once; the top ten hold roughly 15%. Sequenced sample: blood. The receptor source for this set is a woman aged 40 to 49 with Graves' ophthalmopathy. The CDR3 runs from the conserved cysteine through the conserved F or W. A D gene is named only where the DNA matches it firmly. Some rows have no size entry. The others give once, few or many, or a class for an expanded clone.

V: TRBV7-2
size: many
J: TRBJ1-2
D: .
DNA: TGTGCCAGCAGCTCAAGACAGGATTTGAATGGCTACACCTTC
CDR3: CASSSRQDLNGYTF

V: TRBV11-2
size: many
J: TRBJ2-2
D: .
DNA: TGTGCCAGCAGCTTAAGAGGAGGGGAGGTGGCCACCGGGGAGCTGTTTTTT
CDR3: CASSLRGGEVATGELFF

V: TRBV11-2
size: many
J: TRBJ2-7
D: .
DNA: TGTGCCAGCCTCTTGACAGCAGAGCAGTACTTC
CDR3: CASLLTAEQYF

V: TRBV11-2
size: many
J: TRBJ2-5
D: TRBD2
DNA: TGTGCCAGCAGTCGAGACGGGGGGACTAGCGCACAAGAGACCCAGTACTTC
CDR3: CASSRDGGTSAQETQYF

V: TRBV6-1
size: many
J: TRBJ1-1
D: .
DNA: TGTGCCAGCAATCCACAGACGAACACTGAAGCTTTCTTT
CDR3: CASNPQTNTEAFF

V: TRBV28
size: many
J: TRBJ2-7
D: TRBD2
DNA: TGTGCCAGTTATAGCGGGAACACCTACGAGCAGTACTTC
CDR3: CASYSGNTYEQYF

V: TRBV12-3/TRBV12-4
size: many
J: TRBJ1-1
D: .
DNA: TGTGCCAGCACCTTGGTGGGTTACACTGAAGCTTTCTTT
CDR3: CASTLVGYTEAFF

V: TRBV6-1
size: .
J: TRBJ2-7
D: .
DNA: TGTGCCAGCAGTGAACAACTAAGAGGGGCGTTAGACGAGCAGTACTTC
CDR3: CASSEQLRGALDEQYF

V: TRBV6-2/TRBV6-3
size: many
J: TRBJ1-5
D: .
DNA: TGTGCCAGCGGGAGCAGGGGCAATCAGCCCCAGCATTTT
CDR3: CASGSRGNQPQHF

V: TRBV6-2/TRBV6-3
size: many
J: TRBJ2-6
D: .
DNA: TGTGCCAGCAGAGGCGCTGGGGCCAACGTCCTGACTTTC
CDR3: CASRGAGANVLTF

V: TRBV2
size: many
J: TRBJ1-2
D: TRBD1
DNA: TGTGCCAGCAGTGCAGGGGGCGTTGGCTACACCTTC
CDR3: CASSAGGVGYTF

V: TRBV30
size: many
J: TRBJ2-7
D: TRBD2
DNA: TGTGCCTGGAGTTCTATACAAGGACTAGCGGGAGGAGAGCAGTACTTC
CDR3: CAWSSIQGLAGGEQYF

V: TRBV6-1
size: .
J: TRBJ2-7
D: .
DNA: TGTGCCAGCAGTGAGGCGCAGTACTACGAGCAGTACTTC
CDR3: CASSEAQYYEQYF

V: TRBV9
size: many
J: TRBJ2-2
D: TRBD2
DNA: TGTGCCAGCAGCGTCGGGGGAGGGACCGGGGAGCTGTTTTTT
CDR3: CASSVGGGTGELFF

V: TRBV12-3/TRBV12-4
size: .
J: TRBJ1-1
D: .
DNA: TGTGCCAGCAGCCTAACGGAGGTGAGAGGCGAAGCTTTCTTT
CDR3: CASSLTEVRGEAFF

V: TRBV7-2
size: many
J: TRBJ2-4
D: TRBD1
DNA: TGTGCCAGCAGCTCCGAAGCTAGGGGGCTAGCCAAAAACATTCAGTACTTC
CDR3: CASSSEARGLAKNIQYF

V: TRBV10-3
size: many
J: TRBJ2-1
D: TRBD2
DNA: TGTGCCATCAGTGACCCCGGGACTAGCGGGAGTGGTGAGCAGTTCTTC
CDR3: CAISDPGTSGSGEQFF

V: TRBV5-1
size: .
J: TRBJ2-5
D: .
DNA: TGCGCCAGCAGACGAGAGCGGGAGACCCAGTACTTC
CDR3: CASRRERETQYF

V: TRBV15
size: .
J: TRBJ2-2
D: .
DNA: TGTGCCACCAGCAGAGATCATGGGGCCACGAACACCGGGGAGCTGTTTTTT
CDR3: CATSRDHGATNTGELFF

V: TRBV12-3/TRBV12-4
size: .
J: TRBJ1-3
D: .
DNA: TGTGCCAGCGGGGTGGGCGGTTGGGGGTTCGGAAACACCATATATTTT
CDR3: CASGVGGWGFGNTIYF

V: TRBV29-1
size: .
J: TRBJ2-7
D: .
DNA: TGCAGCGTTTCGATCGGATGGGACGAGCAGTACTTC
CDR3: CSVSIGWDEQYF

V: TRBV11-2
size: many
J: TRBJ2-7
D: TRBD2
DNA: TGTGCCAGCAGCTCTACGAGCGGGAGGCTGGGCGAGCAGTACTTC
CDR3: CASSSTSGRLGEQYF

V: TRBV6-2/TRBV6-3
size: few
J: TRBJ1-5
D: .
DNA: TGTGCCAGCAGGACAATAGGGGGACTTCGGAATCAGCCCCAGCATTTT
CDR3: CASRTIGGLRNQPQHF

V: TRBV27
size: many
J: TRBJ2-7
D: .
DNA: TGTGCCAGCAGTTTAGCTGGGGCCGTCTCCTACGAGCAGTACTTC
CDR3: CASSLAGAVSYEQYF

V: TRBV30
size: many
J: TRBJ2-2
D: .
DNA: TGTGCCTGGGGTGTCACCGGGGAGCTGTTTTTT
CDR3: CAWGVTGELFF

V: TRBV7-9
size: .
J: TRBJ1-1
D: TRBD1
DNA: TGTGCCAGCAGCCATGGGACAGGGGGCCAGACTGAAGCTTTCTTT
CDR3: CASSHGTGGQTEAFF

V: TRBV10-1
size: many
J: TRBJ2-7
D: TRBD1
DNA: TGCGCCAGCAGCCGAGACAGGGGGCCCTACGAGCAGTACTTC
CDR3: CASSRDRGPYEQYF

V: TRBV5-1
size: few
J: TRBJ1-2
D: .
DNA: TGCGCCAGCAGCCCCCAGGGACGGGAATATGGCTACACCTTC
CDR3: CASSPQGREYGYTF

V: TRBV2
size: many
J: TRBJ2-7
D: .
DNA: TGTGCCGGGGGTATAGGGCCCTACGAGCAGTACTTC
CDR3: CAGGIGPYEQYF

V: TRBV6-1
size: .
J: TRBJ1-3
D: .
DNA: TGTGCCAGCTGGTTGGGGGCTGGAAACACCATATATTTT
CDR3: CASWLGAGNTIYF

V: TRBV4-1
size: few
J: TRBJ1-1
D: .
DNA: TGCGCCAGCAGCCAAGGACAGGTTGGCACTGAAGCTTTCTTT
CDR3: CASSQGQVGTEAFF

V: TRBV10-1
size: many
J: TRBJ2-2
D: .
DNA: TGCGCCAGCAGTCCGAGGGCCGCCGGGGAGCTGTTTTTT
CDR3: CASSPRAAGELFF

V: TRBV6-2/TRBV6-3
size: few
J: TRBJ2-7
D: .
DNA: TGTGCCAGCAGCCGGGGGACCTTGGAGCAGTACTTC
CDR3: CASSRGTLEQYF

V: TRBV11-3
size: many
J: TRBJ2-6
D: TRBD1
DNA: TGTGCCAGCACCCTTAGTAGCGGACAGGGATTCTCTGGGGCCAACGTCCTGACTTTC
CDR3: CASTLSSGQGFSGANVLTF

V: TRBV6-2/TRBV6-3
size: few
J: TRBJ1-1
D: .
DNA: TGTGCCAGCACTTCTTTGATCACAGGGAACACTGAAGCTTACTTT
CDR3: CASTSLITGNTEAYF

V: TRBV14
size: once
J: TRBJ1-2
D: .
DNA: TGTGCCAGCAGCCAAGATTTCGGGGCCGCTGGCTACACCTTC
CDR3: CASSQDFGAAGYTF

V: TRBV3-1
size: many
J: TRBJ2-5
D: .
DNA: TGTGCCAGCAGCCAAGACCGGACGACGAATCAGTACTTC
CDR3: CASSQDRTTNQYF

V: TRBV6-5
size: .
J: TRBJ1-2
D: .
DNA: TGTGCCAGCAGTTACCTTGGTACAGGGAGTTATGGCTACACCTTC
CDR3: CASSYLGTGSYGYTF

V: TRBV4-3
size: many
J: TRBJ2-7
D: TRBD1
DNA: TGCGCCAGCAGCCAGCGACAGGGCTTCTACGAGCAGTACTTC
CDR3: CASSQRQGFYEQYF

V: TRBV20-1
size: many
J: TRBJ1-5
D: .
DNA: TGCAGTGCCCTCGAGACAGATTATAGCAATCAGCCCCAGCATTTT
CDR3: CSALETDYSNQPQHF

V: TRBV6-2/TRBV6-3
size: many
J: TRBJ2-7
D: .
DNA: TGTGCCAGCAGTTCTCTCTGGGCGGAGCAGTACTTC
CDR3: CASSSLWAEQYF

V: TRBV29-1
size: many
J: TRBJ2-5
D: TRBD1
DNA: TGCAGCGTTGAAGATCAGGCAGGGGGAGAGACCCAGTACTTC
CDR3: CSVEDQAGGETQYF

V: TRBV27
size: many
J: TRBJ2-5
D: TRBD2
DNA: TGTGCCAGCCGACTAGCGGGAGGGAGAGAGACCCAGTACTTC
CDR3: CASRLAGGRETQYF

V: TRBV27
size: many
J: TRBJ2-7
D: .
DNA: TGTGCCAGCAGTCCTAGGGGGACACCGACCTACGAGCAGTACTTC
CDR3: CASSPRGTPTYEQYF

V: TRBV29-1
size: many
J: TRBJ2-5
D: TRBD1
DNA: TGCAGCGTTGAACAAGGGGGCAAAGAGACCCAGTACTTC
CDR3: CSVEQGGKETQYF

V: TRBV6-1
size: .
J: TRBJ1-3
D: .
DNA: TGTGCCAGCAGTGAAGACAGGGGAAACACCATATATTTT
CDR3: CASSEDRGNTIYF

V: TRBV6-2/TRBV6-3
size: many
J: TRBJ2-7
D: .
DNA: TGTGCCAGCAGTTACTCGATCGGTGAGGGGTACGAGCAGTACTTC
CDR3: CASSYSIGEGYEQYF

V: TRBV28
size: many
J: TRBJ1-2
D: TRBD1
DNA: TGTGCCAGCAGCACTGGACAGGGGTATTCTGGCTACACCTTC
CDR3: CASSTGQGYSGYTF